A single sample is the source of the 27 T cell receptor beta chains below, sequenced in a study of T cells in tuberculosis. The assay was immunoSEQ multiplex PCR, and TCRdb's table has in-frame clones only and misses some. The sample has more than 35,000 clones, about 93% seen once; the top ten hold 6.5% to 8.5%. Sequencing used PBMCs. Source of these receptors: a donor aged 10 to 29 with latent tuberculosis or without tuberculosis infection.

The rearrangement uses TRBV15 and TRBJ1-4; 7 bases agree with TRBD1. The germline V gene has CDR1 LNHNV and CDR2 YYDKDF (reference sequence). Trimming took 5 bases from V and 10 from J; bases not matched to a gene: 10. The CDR3 length is 14 residues. In nucleotides, the CDR3 is TGTGCCACCAGCCCTGACAGGGTTGTTCGAAAACTGTTTTTT. Its translation: CATSPDRVVRKLFF.

The V and J genes are TRBV4-2 and TRBJ1-6; no firm D call. The CDR3 runs to 19 residues. The germline V and J ends were trimmed by 0 bases and 0 bases, with 15 bases remaining between them. Per the germline V gene, CDR1 is LGHNA and CDR2 is YNFKEQ. The DNA for the CDR3 is TGTGCCAGCAGCCAAGAGGTGCAGGCCTCGAGCTCCTATAATTCACCCCTCCACTTT. As protein: CASSQEVQASSSYNSPLHF.

The rearrangement links TRBV6-1 to TRBJ1-5; D gene ambiguous. The CDR3 extends over 14 amino acids. In germline, CDR1 is MNHNS, CDR2 SASEGT. V lost 7 bases to trimming and J lost 7 bases, with 17 bases between them. The DNA of the CDR3 is TGTGCCAGCAAGACCATAGAGGGTGACCAGCCCCAGCATTTT. Its protein product is CASKTIEGDQPQHF.

This chain connects TRBV25-1 to TRBJ1-2; tentative D call: TRBD1 (6 bases). Germline V CDR1 and CDR2: MGHDK, SYGVNS. This CDR3 has 13 residues. The germline V and J ends were trimmed by 6 bases and 6 bases, with 14 bases remaining between them. In DNA, the CDR3 is TGTGCCAGCAGCCCGGACAGTTTTCATGGCTACACCTTC. This translates into CASSPDSFHGYTF.

The chain has TRBV6-1 and TRBJ2-7; 9 bases map to TRBD2. Germline loops: CDR1 MNHNS, CDR2 SASEGT. CDR3 length: 13 amino acids. The V segment lost 6 bases and the J segment 3 bases; nucleotides outside the gene matches: 3. For the CDR3, the DNA is TGTGCCAGCAGGCGGGGGGGAGGCTACGAGCAGTACTTC. Amino acids: CASRRGGGYEQYF.

The V call is TRBV7-8, the J call TRBJ2-3, with no clear D. Germline CDR1 SGHVS, CDR2 FQNEAQ. The CDR3 spans 13 residues. Deletions cut 1 base from V and 4 bases from J, with 6 bases between. CDR3 sequence: CASSLGSADTQYF. CDR3 coding DNA: TGTGCCAGCAGCTTAGGGTCGGCAGATACGCAGTATTTT.

This chain connects TRBV6-6 to TRBJ2-7, with a possible D match to TRBD1 (5 bases). The germline V and J ends were trimmed by 6 bases and 4 bases, with 7 bases remaining between them. This CDR3 spans 11 amino acids. From germline, CDR1 is MNHNY and CDR2 SVGAGI (reference sequence). CDR3 in amino acids: CASRAGYEQYF. CDR3 nucleotides: TGTGCCAGCAGGGCAGGGTACGAGCAGTACTTC.

This chain links TRBV11-2 with TRBJ1-1; D uncertain. V lost 5 bases to trimming and J lost 0 bases, with 19 bases between them. CDR1 SGHAT and CDR2 FQNNGV come from the germline V gene. CDR3 size: 17 residues. The chain's CDR3 is CASSETFYPLLNTEAFF. Here the CDR3 DNA reads TGTGCCAGCAGCGAGACTTTTTACCCTCTATTGAACACTGAAGCTTTCTTT.

The V gene is TRBV6-4, the J gene TRBJ2-3, with TRBD1 matching over 9 bases. CDR3 size: 15 residues. From germline, CDR1 is MRHNA and CDR2 SNTAGT. J was trimmed by 0 bases and V by 2 bases; bases with no gene match: 0. CDR3 DNA sequence: TGTGCCAGCAGTGACGGGACAGGGAGCACAGATACGCAGTATTTT. Amino acid sequence: CASSDGTGSTDTQYF.

As DNA, the CDR3 is TGTGCCAGCAGCTTAGGTTCGTCGGGCTATGGCTACACCTTC. Its translation: CASSLGSSGYGYTF. This chain uses TRBV7-6 with TRBJ1-2; no reliable D call. Between the trimmed V and J ends, which lost 1 base and 4 bases, there was a span of 10 bases. This CDR3 has 14 residues. Germline assignment: CDR1 SGHVS and CDR2 FNYEAQ.

The CDR3 reads CASSPMTGVNTEAFF. The CDR3 DNA reads TGCGCCAGCAGCCCCATGACAGGGGTGAACACTGAAGCTTTCTTT. J is TRBJ1-1 and V is TRBV5-1; 8 nucleotides match TRBD1. CDR3 length: 15 residues. V trimming: 4 bases; J trimming: 0 bases; junction bases outside the gene matches: 5. From germline, CDR1 is SGHRS and CDR2 YFSETQ.

The chain links TRBV7-3 to TRBJ2-2, with D uncertain. V was cut by 3 bases and J by 4 bases, with 6 bases left in between. Germline V gene lookup returns CDR1 SGHTA and CDR2 FQGTGA. CDR3 size: 13 residues. CDR3 coding DNA: TGTGCCAGCAGCTTCCTCGGCACCGGGGAGCTGTTTTTT. This gives the protein CASSFLGTGELFF.

The chain is built from TRBV7-9 and TRBJ1-2; D may be TRBD1 (5 bases). CDR1 and CDR2 from the germline V gene are SEHNR and FQNEAQ (reference sequence). CDR3 length: 12 amino acids. V gave up 5 bases and J gave up 8 bases, with 12 bases separating them. The CDR3 is CASSPGGRGYTF. The CDR3 coding sequence is TGTGCCAGCAGCCCCGGGGGACGAGGCTACACCTTC.

V usage is TRBV6-4 and J usage is TRBJ2-3; 12 nucleotides align to TRBD2. The CDR3 runs 15 residues. J was trimmed by 3 bases and V by 4 bases; bases with no gene match: 2. Per the germline V gene, CDR1 is MRHNA and CDR2 is SNTAGT. The CDR3: CASSVGTSGTDTQYF. CDR3 nucleotides: TGTGCCAGCAGTGTAGGGACTAGCGGGACAGATACGCAGTATTTT.

The count of this clone is one. The rearrangement joins TRBV7-2 to TRBJ2-1; a possible D gene is TRBD1 (6 bases). Germline CDR1 reads SGHTA; CDR2 reads FQGNSA. The CDR3 consists of 14 residues. Trimming pared 7 bases from V and 5 bases from J, leaving 15 bases between. CDR3 in DNA: TGTGCCAGCACCCAGGACAGCCCCAACAATGAGCAGTTCTTC. Translated: CASTQDSPNNEQFF.

The chain couples TRBV6-1 to TRBJ2-2, with unresolved D. This CDR3 comprises 14 residues. V was trimmed by 8 bases and J by 3 bases, leaving 13 bases between them. Germline CDR1 reads MNHNS; CDR2 reads SASEGT. The DNA for the CDR3 is TGTGCCAGCTCCTGGCCCCCCGACACCGGGGAGCTGTTTTTT. This sequence encodes CASSWPPDTGELFF.

The chain is built from TRBV4-1 and TRBJ1-1; 8 nucleotides align to TRBD1. The CDR3 runs 14 residues. The germline V gene has CDR1 MGHRA and CDR2 YSYEKL. Unmatched junction bases numbered 8, after V lost 6 bases and J lost 5 bases. The DNA of the CDR3 is TGCGCCAGCAGGGGCCTCGGGACAGGAACTGAAGCTTTCTTT. Its protein is CASRGLGTGTEAFF.

This chain links TRBV18 with TRBJ1-6, with 7 bases that match TRBD1. V trimming: 4 bases; J trimming: 6 bases; junction bases outside the gene matches: 6. The CDR3 has 15 residues. Germline CDR1 reads KGHSH; CDR2 reads LQKENI. The CDR3 DNA follows: TGTGCCAGCTCACTAGGGGGCCGAAGTAATTCACCCCTCCACTTT. Its translation is CASSLGGRSNSPLHF.

The chain carries TRBV5-1 and TRBJ1-4, with a tentative D call TRBD1 (5 bases). The CDR3 runs 13 residues. Looked up from germline, CDR1 is SGHRS and CDR2 is YFSETQ. Trimming stripped 1 base from V and 8 bases from J, with 9 bases between. As DNA, the CDR3 is TGCGCCAGCAGCTTGTCGCAGGGCGAAAAACTGTTTTTT. Protein product: CASSLSQGEKLFF.

This chain connects TRBV18 to TRBJ1-5; no reliable D call. CDR1 and CDR2 from the germline V gene are KGHSH and LQKENI. Between the trimmed V and J ends, which lost 3 bases and 1 base, there was a span of 7 bases. This CDR3 is built from 14 residues. The DNA of the CDR3 is TGTGCCAGCTCACCGAAACAGAGCAATCAGCCCCAGCATTTT. Amino acids: CASSPKQSNQPQHF.

The rearrangement joins TRBV5-1 to TRBJ2-3; 12 nucleotides agree with TRBD2. Germline V CDR1 and CDR2: SGHRS, YFSETQ. This CDR3 contains 16 residues. The V and J ends lost 4 bases and 4 bases, in that order; junction bases with no gene match: 7. Written as DNA, the CDR3 is TGCGCCAGCAGCCCGGCGCCTAGCGGGGGGGCAGATACGCAGTATTTT. Amino acids: CASSPAPSGGADTQYF.

V and J are TRBV5-1 and TRBJ1-1; the D gene is possibly TRBD1 (5 bases). The length of the CDR3 is 15 residues. The V and J ends lost 7 bases and 11 bases respectively, with 27 bases between them. The germline V gene has CDR1 SGHRS and CDR2 YFSETQ. This CDR3 reads CASYEVNPNQGRAFF. The CDR3 coding sequence is TGCGCCAGCTACGAAGTTAACCCAAACCAGGGCCGGGCTTTCTTT.

V and J are TRBV4-3 and TRBJ1-2, with 7 nucleotides matching TRBD1. J was trimmed by 6 bases and V by 1 base; bases with no gene match: 2. This CDR3 region has 13 residues. Germline V gives CDR1 LGHNA, CDR2 YSLEER. CDR3 sequence (DNA): TGCGCCAGCAGCCAAGCCAGGGGGGATGGCTACACCTTC. This encodes CASSQARGDGYTF.

This clone was detected once. The chain is built from TRBV21-1 and TRBJ1-2; the D call in the table, TRBD1, was not verified against the DNA. TRBV21-1 is a recognized pseudogene. The CDR3 consists of 15 residues. CDR3 residues: CASSRQRQGHYGYTF. CDR3 sequence (DNA): TGTGCCAGCAGCCGGCAAAGACAGGGCCACTATGGCTACACCTTC.

V and J are TRBV5-5 and TRBJ1-5; a weak D match, TRBD1 (6 bases). The CDR3 covers 13 residues. V lost 4 bases, J lost 7 bases, and 12 bases lay in between. CDR1 and CDR2 from the germline V gene are SGHKS and YYEKEE (reference sequence). In nucleotides, the CDR3 is TGTGCCAGCAGCACCAGGGGTTTCCAGCCCCAGCATTTT. Translated, it gives CASSTRGFQPQHF.

The rearrangement joins TRBV5-1 to TRBJ2-7; TRBD1 matches at 9 bases. V lost 0 bases, J lost 6 bases, and 7 bases stayed unmatched. This CDR3 has 15 amino acids. CDR1 and CDR2 (germline): SGHRS, YFSETQ. The CDR3 spells CASSLGGTGGAEQYF. In DNA form, the CDR3 reads TGCGCCAGCAGCTTGGGGGGCACAGGGGGCGCCGAGCAGTACTTC.

The chain combines TRBV29-1 with TRBJ2-7; D might be TRBD2 (6 bases). The V gene lost 2 bases and the J gene lost 7 bases, with 9 bases spanning the gap. CDR3 length equals 11 residues. Germline-derived CDR1 and CDR2 are SQVTM and ANQGSEA. CDR3 DNA: TGCAGCGTTGAACGGGGGAAAGAGCAGTACTTC. It translates to CSVERGKEQYF.